A single sample is the source of the 22 T cell receptor beta chains below, sequenced in a study of T-cell reconstitution after alpha-beta-depleted transplantation in children. Library preparation (for TCRbeta) was performed with unique molecular identifiers. TCRdb fed the PCR reads into MiXCR, producing one record per CDR3 protein. The repertoire consists of 130,000 or so distinct CDR3 sequences, with about 9.6% occurring once and the leading ten covering 24%. Sequenced material: PBMCs, mostly from graft donor cells, taken 180 days after TCRalphabeta/CD19-depleted stem cell transplant. The source of these receptors is a girl under three years old who had a stem cell transplant for combined immunodeficiency, so the T cells may come from the graft donor.

The rearrangement joins TRBV20-1 to TRBJ2-3, with TRBD1 identical over 9 bases. V lost 1 base, J lost 6 bases, and 5 bases stayed unmatched. This CDR3 is built from 14 residues. Germline V gene data show CDR1 as DFQATT and CDR2 as SNEGSKA (reference sequence). The chain's CDR3 is CSARVVGTGDTQYF. The CDR3 region has the DNA TGCAGTGCTAGAGTGGTAGGGACAGGGGATACGCAGTATTTT.

This clonotype was recorded a few times. The CDR3 nucleotides read TGTGCCAGCAGCTTCCTACAGGGGAGAACCGGGGAGCTGTTTTTT. Translation gives CASSFLQGRTGELFF. V and J are TRBV5-6 and TRBJ2-2; 7 bases align to TRBD1. The germline gives CDR1 SGHDT, CDR2 YYEEEE. The V and J ends lost 2 bases and 5 bases, in that order; junction bases with no gene match: 6. CDR3 length: 15 residues.

This clonotype was seen a few times. The V and J genes are TRBV20-1 and TRBJ1-5; D gene unclear. The CDR3 runs to 14 residues. Germline CDR1 is DFQATT and CDR2 is SNEGSKA (reference sequence). Trimming shortened V by 0 bases and J by 4 bases, and 10 bases separated the two germline ends. CDR3 sequence (DNA): TGCAGTGCTAGAGATCGGTACCTGAATCAGCCCCAGCATTTT. Translated, it gives CSARDRYLNQPQHF.

In its sample, this clonotype was seen a few times. V gene TRBV12-3 or TRBV12-4 combines with J gene TRBJ1-5, with D perhaps TRBD1 (5 bases). The CDR3 is made up of 15 amino acids. The germline V and J ends were trimmed by 7 bases and 0 bases, with 13 bases remaining between them. CDR3 residues: CASTTGPYSNQPQHF. The DNA for the CDR3 is TGTGCCAGCACCACAGGTCCCTATAGCAATCAGCCCCAGCATTTT.

This clonotype has just a few counts. The rearrangement uses TRBV30 and TRBJ2-1; TRBD2 agrees at 7 bases. Germline V gene sequence: CDR1 GTSNPN, CDR2 SVGIG (reference sequence). The CDR3 is made up of 12 amino acids. The J segment lost 6 bases and the V segment lost 2 bases, leaving 1 base of the junction unmatched. CDR3 in DNA: TGTGCCTGGAGTCGCGGGGGCAATGAGCAGTTCTTC. As protein: CAWSRGGNEQFF.

This rearrangement joins TRBV4-3 to TRBJ1-2; D is possibly TRBD1 (5 bases). The V gene's germline CDR1 is LGHNA and CDR2 YSLEER. The CDR3 is 16 amino acids. With 0 bases removed from V and 4 bases from J, the gap between germline ends came to 15 bases. CDR3 in amino acids: CASSQEGTGVSYGYTF. In DNA form, the CDR3 reads TGCGCCAGCAGCCAAGAAGGAACAGGCGTCTCCTATGGCTACACCTTC.

This clonotype was picked up many times. This sequence joins TRBV29-1 and TRBJ2-1; 9 nucleotides agree with TRBD2. Germline V lookup: CDR1 SQVTM, CDR2 ANQGSEA. The CDR3 totals 17 residues. In nucleotides, the CDR3 is TGCAGGGTATCTGGGGGGGGTAGCGGGAGCTCGTACAATGAGCAGTTCTTC. This sequence encodes CRVSGGGSGSSYNEQFF.

The rearrangement links TRBV5-1 to TRBJ1-6, with TRBD1 as a possible D gene (5 bases). Germline lookup yields CDR1 SGHRS and CDR2 YFSETQ. The CDR3 runs to 16 residues. V was clipped by 0 bases and J by 0 bases, with 7 bases between them. The DNA of the CDR3 is TGCGCCAGCAGCTTGGAAACAGGCTCCTATAATTCACCCCTCCACTTT. Translated: CASSLETGSYNSPLHF.

The CDR3 is CSVGDNEQFF. CDR3 DNA: TGCAGCGTTGGGGACAATGAGCAGTTCTTC. The rearrangement joins TRBV29-1 to TRBJ2-1; D is ambiguous. Germline CDR1 and CDR2: SQVTM and ANQGSEA. Trimming shortened V by 4 bases and J by 5 bases, and 3 bases separated the two germline ends. CDR3 length: 10 amino acids.

The chain combines TRBV10-3 with TRBJ2-3; D ambiguous. The CDR3 consists of 14 residues. The germline V gene encodes CDR1 ENHRY and CDR2 SYGVKD. Trimming left V 7 bases short and J 0 bases short, with 11 bases between. The CDR3 region has the DNA TGTGCCATCACGACTGGTACTAGCACAGATACGCAGTATTTT. As protein: CAITTGTSTDTQYF.

This sequence joins TRBV6-2 or TRBV6-3 and TRBJ2-4; D may be TRBD1 (7 bases). The CDR3 runs 21 residues. From germline, CDR1 is MNHEY and CDR2 SVGEGT. The V and J ends lost 2 bases and 0 bases respectively, with 26 bases between them. CDR3 nucleotides: TGTGCCAGCAGTTACGGAGTTAGAATGTCTGCGGGACAGTTAGCCAAAAACATTCAGTACTTC. Translated, it gives CASSYGVRMSAGQLAKNIQYF.

The chain uses TRBV11-3 and TRBJ2-2; D is possibly TRBD1 (6 bases). Trimming shortened V by 8 bases and J by 0 bases, and 13 bases separated the two germline ends. The CDR3 is made up of 15 amino acids. Germline CDR1 is SGHNT and CDR2 is YENEEA. The CDR3 nucleotides read TGTGCCAGCCGGGGACACCTTACGAACACCGGGGAGCTGTTTTTT. Translating it yields CASRGHLTNTGELFF.

The table lists this clonotype with many counts. The rearrangement joins TRBV20-1 to TRBJ2-7, with TRBD2 identical over 8 bases. This CDR3 has 16 amino acids. CDR1 is DFQATT and CDR2 is SNEGSKA in the germline V gene (reference sequence). The J segment lost 2 bases and the V segment lost 4 bases, leaving 13 bases of the junction unmatched. The CDR3, as DNA: TGCAGTGCTACCATTCCCAAGGGACTAGTAACCTACGAGCAGTACTTC. This codes for CSATIPKGLVTYEQYF.

Only a few counts were recorded for this clonotype. The rearrangement joins TRBV20-1 to TRBJ2-1; 11 bases match TRBD2. Germline V gene lookup returns CDR1 DFQATT and CDR2 SNEGSKA (reference sequence). V lost 3 bases, J lost 6 bases, and 4 bases stayed unmatched. The CDR3 consists of 14 residues. The DNA for the CDR3 is TGCAGTGCTAGTAATAGCGGGGGGGCCAATGAGCAGTTCTTC. It translates to CSASNSGGANEQFF.

V usage is TRBV6-4 and J usage is TRBJ1-1; 8 bases agree with TRBD1. J gave up 8 bases and V 7 bases, and 9 bases lay outside the gene matches. The length of the CDR3 is 13 residues. Germline V gene sequence: CDR1 MRHNA, CDR2 SNTAGT. CDR3 protein: CASTRTRDREAFF. CDR3 DNA: TGTGCCAGCACCCGAACCCGGGACAGGGAAGCTTTCTTT.

This clonotype has only a few counts. The rearrangement joins TRBV5-6 to TRBJ2-1, with D unresolved. V lost 2 bases, J lost 4 bases, and 4 bases lay in between. There are 12 residues in the CDR3. Germline lookup yields CDR1 SGHDT and CDR2 YYEEEE. The CDR3 nucleotides read TGTGCCAGCAGCTTACCTTACAATGAGCAGTTCTTC. It yields the protein CASSLPYNEQFF.

The rearrangement uses TRBV10-3 and TRBJ2-7, with TRBD1 matching over 8 bases. The germline V gene has CDR1 ENHRY and CDR2 SYGVKD. Trimming took 6 bases from V and 5 from J; bases not matched to a gene: 3. The CDR3 sequence is 12 residues long. CDR3 in DNA: TGTGCCATCAGCGGACAGGGTCACGAGCAGTACTTC. Residues: CAISGQGHEQYF.

V gene TRBV20-1 combines with J gene TRBJ2-1; a weak D match, TRBD2 (6 bases). The CDR3 consists of 13 residues. V lost 5 bases, J lost 5 bases, and 13 bases lay in between. Germline V gene data show CDR1 as DFQATT and CDR2 as SNEGSKA (reference sequence). The CDR3 region is CSAPQLADNEQFF. The CDR3 DNA reads TGCAGTGCTCCCCAACTAGCAGACAATGAGCAGTTCTTC.

The chain couples TRBV14 to TRBJ2-1; TRBD2 is a possible D gene (5 bases). V was clipped by 1 base and J by 9 bases, with 13 bases between them. Germline V gives CDR1 SGHDN, CDR2 FVKESK. This CDR3 region has 14 residues. The CDR3 loop is CASSQVGFGSEQFF. In DNA, the CDR3 is TGTGCCAGCAGCCAAGTCGGTTTTGGGAGTGAGCAGTTCTTC.

This clonotype was recorded a few times. The rearrangement links TRBV28 to TRBJ1-3, with 9 bases matching TRBD1. There are 15 residues in the CDR3. Germline V gene data show CDR1 as MDHEN and CDR2 as SYDVKM. J gave up 4 bases and V 6 bases, and 7 bases lay outside the gene matches. CDR3: CASRPDRGAGNTIYF. The CDR3 coding sequence is TGTGCCAGCAGACCGGACAGGGGTGCCGGAAACACCATATATTTT.

This clonotype was recorded a few times. The V gene is TRBV29-1, the J gene TRBJ2-3, with 11 bases aligning to TRBD1. V was pared by 5 bases and J by 3 bases, with 7 bases of the junction left unmatched. CDR1 SQVTM and CDR2 ANQGSEA come from the germline V gene. This CDR3 has 15 amino acids. The DNA of the CDR3 is TGCAGCGTTCTCCTGGGGGACAGGGGGACAGATACGCAGTATTTT. Translating it yields CSVLLGDRGTDTQYF.

The rearrangement joins TRBV27 to TRBJ2-2, with 8 bases fitting TRBD2. The junction had 8 bases not matched to a gene; V was cut back by 3 bases and J by 5 bases. Looked up from germline, CDR1 is MNHEY and CDR2 is SMNVEV (reference sequence). This CDR3 contains 16 residues. The CDR3 coding sequence is TGTGCCAGCAGTTTGAGGGTAGCGGGATGGACCGGGGAGCTGTTTTTT. This encodes CASSLRVAGWTGELFF.